These 28 T cell receptor beta chains were all obtained from the same sample, sequenced in a study of T cell clonotyping in hematopoietic cell transplantation. Time point meaning: recipient sample about 28 days before transplant, after cytoreduction. Only in-frame clones appear in the TCRdb table, and some are missing; sequencing was by immunoSEQ multiplex PCR. Altogether about 18,000 clones are present, around 86% being singletons, with the ten largest covering over 7.5%. The specimen was peripheral blood mononuclear cells, collected before stem cell transplant. Source of these receptors: a man aged 45-65 years with acute myeloid leukemia. Some clones in this sample may be carry-over from other donors' samples.

The rearrangement links TRBV14 to TRBJ1-2; perhaps TRBD1 as D (5 bases). This CDR3 is 16 amino acids long. V gave up 3 bases and J gave up 8 bases, with 22 bases separating them. In germline, CDR1 is SGHDN, CDR2 FVKESK. CDR3 in DNA: TGTGCCAGCAGCCAGTTTCCTCTGGCAGGGACGCGAGGCTACACCTTC. This encodes CASSQFPLAGTRGYTF. Drawing the rest from reference TRBV14 and TRBJ1-2, the complete variable domain is EAGVTQFPSHSVIEKGQTVTLRCDPISGHDNLYWYRRVMGKEIKFLLHFVKESKQDESGMPNNRFLAERTGGTYSTLKVQPAELEDSGVYFCASSQFPLAGTRGYTFGSGTRLTVV.

This chain connects TRBV15 to TRBJ1-1; D is perhaps TRBD1 (5 bases). Germline CDR1 reads LNHNV; CDR2 reads YYDKDF (reference sequence). The CDR3 contains 14 residues. Trimming removed 4 bases from V and 1 base from J, with 10 bases in between. The CDR3 DNA sequence: TGTGCCACCAGCAAACGGGGCTCGAACACTGAAGCTTTCTTT. Its protein product is CATSKRGSNTEAFF. The full variable domain, rest sourced from reference TRBV15 and TRBJ1-1, is DAMVIQNPRYQVTQFGKPVTLSCSQTLNHNVMYWYQQKSSQAPKLLFHYYDKDFNNEADTPDNFQSRRPNTSFCFLDIRSPGLGDTAMYLCATSKRGSNTEAFFGQGTRLTVV.

The chain has TRBV9 and TRBJ1-6; no reliable D call. The germline CDR1 and CDR2 sequences are SGDLS and YYNGEE. Trimming pared 3 bases from V and 4 bases from J, leaving 14 bases between. The CDR3 sequence is 16 residues long. The CDR3 DNA reads as TGTGCCAGCAGCGCTGTGGGTGAAGGGTATAATTCACCCCTCCACTTT. Protein sequence: CASSAVGEGYNSPLHF.

DNA of the CDR3: TGCGCCAGCAGCGGTTCGGGACAGGGCGGGTACGAGCAGTACTTC. As protein: CASSGSGQGGYEQYF. The chain combines TRBV4-1 with TRBJ2-7; the match to TRBD1 covers 9 bases. The junction had 9 bases not matched to a gene; V was cut back by 5 bases and J by 4 bases. Germline CDR1 reads MGHRA; CDR2 reads YSYEKL. The CDR3 spans 15 residues.

The chain links TRBV9 to TRBJ2-1; D uncertain. From germline, CDR1 is SGDLS and CDR2 YYNGEE. The CDR3 sequence is 12 residues long. Between the trimmed V and J ends, which lost 3 bases and 6 bases, there was a span of 7 bases. The CDR3 here is CASSASPNEQFF. CDR3 DNA sequence: TGTGCCAGCAGCGCGTCCCCCAATGAGCAGTTCTTC.

This chain links TRBV11-3 with TRBJ1-1; 8 bases line up with TRBD1. Germline values: CDR1 SGHNT, CDR2 YENEEA. The CDR3 covers 13 residues. The trim removed 5 bases at V and 3 bases at J, leaving 2 bases unmatched. This CDR3 is CASSQGADTEAFF. The DNA for the CDR3 is TGTGCCAGCAGCCAGGGGGCGGACACTGAAGCTTTCTTT.

The chain employs TRBV19 and TRBJ1-1; 10 bases agree with TRBD1. Germline V gene lookup returns CDR1 LNHDA and CDR2 SQIVND (reference sequence). V shed 5 bases and J 2 bases; nucleotides not matched to a gene: 5. This CDR3 region has 15 residues. The CDR3 DNA reads TGTGCCAGTAGTCCGCGGACAGGGGGAAACACTGAAGCTTTCTTT. Its protein is CASSPRTGGNTEAFF.

The V and J genes are TRBV7-2 and TRBJ1-3; 10 nucleotides agree with TRBD1. The length of the CDR3 is 15 residues. Germline values: CDR1 SGHTA, CDR2 FQGNSA. V was clipped by 6 bases and J by 6 bases; unmatched bases: 8. CDR3 region: CASSMEGQGKNTIYF. The CDR3 nucleotides are TGTGCCAGCAGTATGGAGGGACAGGGGAAAAACACCATATATTTT.

This clone showed up just once. The genes are TRBV5-1 and TRBJ2-7; either TRBD1 or TRBD2 may supply D (5 bases each). Trimming shortened V by 0 bases and J by 2 bases, and 9 bases separated the two germline ends. CDR3 length: 14 amino acids. CDR1 and CDR2 (germline): SGHRS, YFSETQ. For the CDR3, the DNA is TGCGCCAGCAGCTTGGATGGGGGACCCTACGAGCAGTACTTC. It encodes CASSLDGGPYEQYF.

The chain has TRBV10-3 and TRBJ1-1; 7 bases are shared with TRBD1. Germline CDR1 and CDR2: ENHRY and SYGVKD. This CDR3 region has 11 residues. J lost 10 bases, V lost 6 bases, and 5 bases had no gene match. The CDR3 DNA follows: TGTGCCATCAGGGGTTACAGGGGAGCTTTCTTT. Translating it yields CAIRGYRGAFF.

This chain joins TRBV9 and TRBJ1-2; tentatively, D is TRBD1 (5 bases). Germline values: CDR1 SGDLS, CDR2 YYNGEE. Trimming pared 4 bases from V and 4 bases from J, leaving 17 bases between. The CDR3 totals 15 residues. As DNA, the CDR3 is TGTGCCAGCAGCACCGGGACCCGCGTCGGCTATGGCTACACCTTC. As protein: CASSTGTRVGYGYTF.

The chain joins TRBV29-1 to TRBJ2-2, with D uncertain. This CDR3 is built from 12 residues. V lost 3 bases and J 6 bases, leaving 8 bases between the germline ends. The germline V gene encodes CDR1 SQVTM and CDR2 ANQGSEA. This chain's CDR3 is CSVDSGAGELFF. CDR3 bases: TGCAGCGTTGATTCGGGTGCCGGGGAGCTGTTTTTT.

The chain recombines TRBV7-9 with TRBJ1-1; no firm D call. The V gene lost 5 bases and the J gene lost 1 base, with 17 bases spanning the gap. CDR1 is SEHNR and CDR2 is FQNEAQ in the germline V gene (reference sequence). This CDR3 region has 16 residues. CDR3 bases: TGTGCCAGCAGCCCGCTAACCCAGGAGCGGAACACTGAAGCTTTCTTT. Protein sequence: CASSPLTQERNTEAFF.

This chain joins TRBV19 and TRBJ2-5, with D unresolved. This CDR3 has 12 amino acids. The germline gives CDR1 LNHDA, CDR2 SQIVND (reference sequence). The V gene lost 8 bases and the J gene lost 5 bases, with 12 bases spanning the gap. CDR3 amino acids: CASSSLFETQYF. CDR3 nucleotides: TGTGCCAGTTCCTCGCTTTTTGAGACCCAGTACTTC.

V gene TRBV6-1 combines with J gene TRBJ1-6; TRBD1 agrees at 7 bases. The CDR3 loop spans 14 amino acids. Trimming cost V 6 bases and J 9 bases; bases outside gene matches: 8. Germline lookup yields CDR1 MNHNS and CDR2 SASEGT. The chain's CDR3 is CASSLTGNSSPLHF. CDR3 DNA: TGTGCCAGCAGCCTGACAGGGAACAGTTCACCCCTCCACTTT.

This sequence joins TRBV6-5 and TRBJ1-2, with 7 bases matching TRBD1. V gave up 4 bases and J gave up 8 bases; unmatched junction bases: 7. This CDR3 region has 13 residues. Germline V gene sequence: CDR1 MNHEY, CDR2 SVGAGI. The CDR3 coding sequence is TGTGCCAGCAGTTCCAACACAGGGGAAGGCTACACCTTC. This gives the protein CASSSNTGEGYTF.

This rearrangement joins TRBV4-2 to TRBJ2-5, with 11 nucleotides matching TRBD2. Trimming took 3 bases from V and 5 from J; bases not matched to a gene: 11. The CDR3 runs to 17 residues. Germline CDR1 LGHNA, CDR2 YNFKEQ. The CDR3 sequence: CASSHPSGGPPAETQYF. CDR3 DNA: TGTGCCAGCAGCCACCCTAGCGGGGGGCCTCCCGCCGAGACCCAGTACTTC.

The V gene is TRBV5-4, the J gene TRBJ1-5; D perhaps matches TRBD1 (5 bases). Trimming cost V 0 bases and J 5 bases, with 12 bases left between them. The CDR3 covers 15 residues. Looked up from germline, CDR1 is SGHNT and CDR2 is YYREEE (reference sequence). The CDR3 is CASSLEGAGHQPQHF. The CDR3 coding sequence is TGTGCCAGCAGCTTGGAAGGGGCAGGGCATCAGCCCCAGCATTTT.

V and J are TRBV14 and TRBJ2-7, with 14 bases identical to TRBD2. V lost 4 bases and J lost 4; bases outside the gene matches: 9. The CDR3 length is 17 residues. Germline V gives CDR1 SGHDN, CDR2 FVKESK. As DNA, the CDR3 is TGTGCCAGCAGCCGGAGCCGGGGACTAGCGGGAGAGTACGAGCAGTACTTC. It encodes CASSRSRGLAGEYEQYF.

The chain carries TRBV30 and TRBJ1-1; D ambiguous. This CDR3 contains 12 residues. Trimming left V 0 bases short and J 4 bases short, with 6 bases between. Germline V lookup: CDR1 GTSNPN, CDR2 SVGIG (reference sequence). CDR3: CAWSVGATEAFF. CDR3 sequence (DNA): TGTGCCTGGAGTGTAGGAGCCACTGAAGCTTTCTTT. Looking up the rest from reference TRBV30 and TRBJ1-1 gives the full variable domain: SQTIHQWPATLVQPVGSPLSLECTVEGTSNPNLYWYRQAAGRGLQLLFYSVGIGQISSEVPQNLSASRPQDRQFILSSKKLLLSDSGFYLCAWSVGATEAFFGQGTRLTVV.

This rearrangement joins TRBV10-3 to TRBJ2-2; no definite D call. Trimming left V 6 bases short and J 3 bases short, with 5 bases between. This CDR3 spans 12 amino acids. Looked up from germline, CDR1 is ENHRY and CDR2 is SYGVKD. CDR3 amino acids: CAIRGYTGELFF. CDR3 sequence (DNA): TGTGCCATCAGGGGGTACACCGGGGAGCTGTTTTTT.

The rearrangement links TRBV5-4 to TRBJ2-7, with a tentative D call TRBD1 (7 bases). In germline, CDR1 is SGHNT, CDR2 YYREEE (reference sequence). V lost 0 bases and J lost 4, with 14 bases in between. The CDR3 length is 15 residues. This CDR3 reads CASSLAGQGGYEQYF. CDR3 bases: TGTGCCAGCAGCTTGGCAGGGCAGGGGGGTTACGAGCAGTACTTC.

The chain links TRBV4-3 to TRBJ2-7; TRBD1 matches 8 bases. Germline CDR1 is LGHNA and CDR2 is YSLEER. With V trimmed by 1 base and J by 6 bases, 5 bases remained unmatched. This CDR3 has 14 residues. The CDR3 bases are TGCGCCAGCAGCCAAGTCAGGGGGCTCGGCGAGCAGTACTTC. Protein: CASSQVRGLGEQYF.

The chain is built from TRBV4-1 and TRBJ1-1; D is unclear. CDR3 length equals 17 residues. V shed 5 bases and J shed 2 bases, with 21 bases lying between them. The germline gives CDR1 MGHRA, CDR2 YSYEKL. The chain's CDR3 is CASSSRRIKASNTEAFF. The DNA for the CDR3 is TGCGCCAGCAGCTCAAGGAGAATTAAGGCAAGTAACACTGAAGCTTTCTTT.

V and J are TRBV2 and TRBJ2-5; 11 bases map to TRBD1. The length of the CDR3 is 14 residues. With V trimmed by 8 bases and J by 1 base, 3 bases remained unmatched. Germline V gene data show CDR1 as SNHLY and CDR2 as FYNNEI. CDR3 residues: CASQGQGVQETQYF. CDR3 sequence (DNA): TGTGCCAGCCAGGGACAGGGGGTCCAAGAGACCCAGTACTTC.

The gene calls are TRBV7-3 and TRBJ1-1; D remains ambiguous. Trimming took 2 bases from V and 1 from J, leaving 5 bases between them. The CDR3 covers 13 residues. The germline gives CDR1 SGHTA, CDR2 FQGTGA. Here the CDR3 reads CASSLYRNTEAFF. CDR3 nucleotides: TGTGCCAGCAGCTTATACAGGAACACTGAAGCTTTCTTT. Based on the CDR3 plus reference TRBV7-3 and TRBJ1-1, the full variable domain is GAGVSQTPSNKVTEKGKYVELRCDPISGHTALYWYRQSLGQGPEFLIYFQGTGAADDSGLPNDRFFAVRPEGSVSTLKIQRTERGDSAVYLCASSLYRNTEAFFGQGTRLTVV.

V and J are TRBV5-1 and TRBJ2-3; D is perhaps TRBD2 (8 bases). Germline CDR1 and CDR2: SGHRS and YFSETQ. The V and J ends lost 7 bases and 0 bases respectively, with 24 bases between them. The CDR3 runs to 18 residues. CDR3 nucleotides: TGCGCCAGCTTCGGACAGGCGGGGGGAAATCCTAGCACAGATACGCAGTATTTT. It codes for CASFGQAGGNPSTDTQYF.

The chain joins TRBV7-9 to TRBJ2-7, with TRBD2 identical over 12 bases. This CDR3 is built from 14 residues. Germline V gene lookup returns CDR1 SEHNR and CDR2 FQNEAQ (reference sequence). Trimming cost V 3 bases and J 5 bases; bases outside gene matches: 2. The CDR3 DNA is TGTGCCAGCAGCTTGGCTAGCGGGGGGGACGAGCAGTACTTC. Translated, it gives CASSLASGGDEQYF.